This T cell receptor (beta chain) was sequenced for a study of blood T cell repertoires in COVID-19. Sequencing used immunoSEQ multiplex PCR; TCRdb keeps in-frame clones, though not all of them. This table has 150,000 to 200,000 clones, 65% to 85% appearing once. The length of the CDR3 is 13 residues. CDR1 and CDR2 from the germline V gene are LNHDA and SQIVND (reference sequence). The V and J ends lost 5 bases and 8 bases, in that order; junction bases with no gene match: 8. Sequencing was performed on PBMCs or T cells enriched from blood (not recorded which). This clonotype was obtained from a man aged 40-55 years who had recovered from COVID-19. This chain connects TRBV19 to TRBJ1-2, with TRBD1 identical over 7 bases. CDR3 loop: CASSRQGSGGYTF. The CDR3 region has the DNA TGTGCCAGTAGTCGACAGGGCTCGGGAGGCTACACCTTC. The full variable domain, rest sourced from reference TRBV19 and TRBJ1-2, is DGGITQSPKYLFRKEGQNVTLSCEQNLNHDAMYWYRQDPGQGLRLIYYSQIVNDFQKGDIAEGYSVSREKKESFPLTVTSAQKNPTAFYLCASSRQGSGGYTFGSGTRLTVV.